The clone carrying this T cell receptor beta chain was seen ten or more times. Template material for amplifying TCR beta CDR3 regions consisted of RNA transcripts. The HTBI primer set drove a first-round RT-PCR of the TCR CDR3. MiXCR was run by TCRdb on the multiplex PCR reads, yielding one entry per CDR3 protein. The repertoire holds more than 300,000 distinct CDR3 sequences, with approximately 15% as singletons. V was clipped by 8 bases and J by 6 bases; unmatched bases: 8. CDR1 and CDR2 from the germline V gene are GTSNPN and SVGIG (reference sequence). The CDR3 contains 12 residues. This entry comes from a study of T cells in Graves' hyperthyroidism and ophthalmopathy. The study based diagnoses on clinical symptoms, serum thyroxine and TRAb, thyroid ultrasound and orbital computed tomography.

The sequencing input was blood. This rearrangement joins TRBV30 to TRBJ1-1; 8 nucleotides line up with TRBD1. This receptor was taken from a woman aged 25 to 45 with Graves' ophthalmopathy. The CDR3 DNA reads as TGTGCCCAGGACAGGGCCAAATCTGAAGCTTTCTTT. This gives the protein CAQDRAKSEAFF.